A single sample is the source of the 2 T cell receptor beta chains below, sequenced in a study of T cell changes during pregnancy in multiple sclerosis. Libraries were prepared by immunoSEQ multiplex PCR; TCRdb keeps only in-frame clonotypes and omits some of them. The sample lists about 64,000 clones, roughly 96% occurring once. Sequences were derived from CD8+ T cells from peripheral blood mononuclear cells, sampled after pregnancy. The receptors were gathered from a female donor with multiple sclerosis, enrolled in a pregnancy study.

The chain recombines TRBV10-3 with TRBJ2-7; D is possibly TRBD2 (6 bases). Germline assignment: CDR1 ENHRY and CDR2 SYGVKD. With 1 base removed from V and 5 bases from J, the gap between germline ends came to 12 bases. This CDR3 is built from 14 residues. The CDR3 sequence: CAISELGGIDEQYF. The DNA of the CDR3 is TGTGCCATCAGTGAGTTGGGAGGAATCGACGAGCAGTACTTC.

J is TRBJ2-4 and V is TRBV5-4, with D possibly TRBD1 on 6 matching bases. V lost 1 base and J lost 5, with 10 bases in between. Germline CDR1 reads SGHNT; CDR2 reads YYREEE (reference sequence). The CDR3 covers 14 residues. For the CDR3, the DNA is TGTGCCAGCAGCTTGAGTGGGGGCGAAAACATTCAGTACTTC. Translating gives CASSLSGGENIQYF.